This T cell receptor beta chain was retrieved from a study of T cell changes during pregnancy in multiple sclerosis. The V gene's germline CDR1 is SGHKS and CDR2 YYEKEE (reference sequence). Germline trimming cut 1 base from V and 3 bases from J; bases unmatched to any gene: 3. This CDR3 contains 14 residues. TCRdb keeps only in-frame clones here, not all; method: immunoSEQ multiplex PCR. The sample has approximately 60,000 clones; approximately 93% are singletons. V gene TRBV5-5 combines with J gene TRBJ1-1; 7 bases line up with TRBD1. The receptor was derived from a female donor with multiple sclerosis, enrolled in a pregnancy study. The specimen was CD8+ T cells from peripheral blood mononuclear cells, collected in the second trimester of pregnancy. In DNA form, the CDR3 reads TGTGCCAGCAGCTTGTCGACAGGGTACACTGAAGCTTTCTTT. Encoded protein: CASSLSTGYTEAFF.